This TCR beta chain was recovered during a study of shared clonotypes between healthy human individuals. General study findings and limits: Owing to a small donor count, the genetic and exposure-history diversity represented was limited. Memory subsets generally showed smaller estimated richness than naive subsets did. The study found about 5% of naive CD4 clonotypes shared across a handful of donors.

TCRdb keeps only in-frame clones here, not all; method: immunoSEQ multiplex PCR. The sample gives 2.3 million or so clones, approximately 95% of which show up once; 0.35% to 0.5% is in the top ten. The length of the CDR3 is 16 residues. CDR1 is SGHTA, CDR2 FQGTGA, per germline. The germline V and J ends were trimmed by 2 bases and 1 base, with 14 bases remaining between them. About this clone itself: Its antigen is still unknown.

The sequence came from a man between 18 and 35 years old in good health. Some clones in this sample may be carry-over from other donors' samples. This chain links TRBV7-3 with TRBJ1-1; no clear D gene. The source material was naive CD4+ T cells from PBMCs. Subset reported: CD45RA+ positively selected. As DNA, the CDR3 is TGTGCCAGCAGCTTAGGATTAGGTCTTGGGAACACTGAAGCTTTCTTT. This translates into CASSLGLGLGNTEAFF.